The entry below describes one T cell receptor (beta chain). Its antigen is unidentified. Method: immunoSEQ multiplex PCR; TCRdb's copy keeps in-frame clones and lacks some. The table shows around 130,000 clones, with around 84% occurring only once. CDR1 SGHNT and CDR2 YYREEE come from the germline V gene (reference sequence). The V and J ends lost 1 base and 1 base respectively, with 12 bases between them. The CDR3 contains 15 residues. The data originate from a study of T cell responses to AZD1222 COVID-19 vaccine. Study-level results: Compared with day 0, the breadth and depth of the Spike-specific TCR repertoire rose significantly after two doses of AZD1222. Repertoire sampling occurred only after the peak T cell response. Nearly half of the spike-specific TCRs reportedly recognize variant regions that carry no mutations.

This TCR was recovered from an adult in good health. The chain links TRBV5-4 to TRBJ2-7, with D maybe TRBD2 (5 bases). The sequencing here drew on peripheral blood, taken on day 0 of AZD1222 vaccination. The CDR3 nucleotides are TGTGCCAGCAGCTTGAAGGGTCGGACTTCCTACGAGCAGTACTTC. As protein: CASSLKGRTSYEQYF.